This TCR beta chain was sequenced for a study of T cells in Graves' hyperthyroidism and ophthalmopathy. Study as a whole: Specimen type is peripheral blood, collected at initial diagnosis prior to any treatment. General study results and limits: Blood also showed most of the thyroid clonotypes that were expanded above 0.001. Classification by a 13 V-J model distinguished ophthalmopathy from stable hyperthyroidism.

Clinical symptoms, serum thyroxine and TRAb, thyroid ultrasound and orbital computed tomography were used for the diagnoses. Germline lookup yields CDR1 SGHAT and CDR2 FQNNGV. Trimming took off 0 bases at V and 2 bases at J, with 6 bases between the two ends. The CDR3 has 14 residues. This clonotype appeared many times. Its specificity is unknown. It was RNA transcripts that yielded the amplified TCR beta CDR3 regions. In the first-round RT-PCR of the TCR CDR3, the HTBI primer set was used. MiXCR, applied by TCRdb to the multiplex PCR reads, yields one record per CDR3 protein. The table lists 660,000 or so distinct CDR3 sequences, about a fifth of them singletons, with under 35% in the top ten.

The sequenced sample consisted of blood. The receptor was isolated from a young man with Graves' ophthalmopathy. The V call is TRBV11-2, the J call TRBJ2-3; no clear D. CDR3 sequence: CASSLEGFTDTQYF. The CDR3 nucleotides read TGTGCCAGCAGCTTAGAGGGGTTCACAGATACGCAGTATTTT.